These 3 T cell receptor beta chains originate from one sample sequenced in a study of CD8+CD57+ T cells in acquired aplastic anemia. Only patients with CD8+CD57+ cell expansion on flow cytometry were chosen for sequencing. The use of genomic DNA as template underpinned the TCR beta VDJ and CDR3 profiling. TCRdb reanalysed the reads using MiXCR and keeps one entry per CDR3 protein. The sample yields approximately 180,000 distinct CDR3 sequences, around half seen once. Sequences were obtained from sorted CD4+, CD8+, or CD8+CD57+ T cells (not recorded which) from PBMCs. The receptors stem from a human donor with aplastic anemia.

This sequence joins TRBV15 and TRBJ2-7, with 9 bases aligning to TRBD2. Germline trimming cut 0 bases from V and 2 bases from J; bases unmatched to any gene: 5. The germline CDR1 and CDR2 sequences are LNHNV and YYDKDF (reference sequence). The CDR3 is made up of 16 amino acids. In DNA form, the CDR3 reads TGTGCCACCAGCAGAGATTGGCCTAGCGGGGCCTACGAGCAGTACTTC. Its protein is CATSRDWPSGAYEQYF.

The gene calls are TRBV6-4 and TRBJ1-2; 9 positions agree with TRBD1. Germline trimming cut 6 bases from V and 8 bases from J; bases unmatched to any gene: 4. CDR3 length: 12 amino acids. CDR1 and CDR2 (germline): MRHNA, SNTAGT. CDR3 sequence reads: CASRTGGKGYTF. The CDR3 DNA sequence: TGTGCCAGCAGGACAGGGGGGAAGGGCTACACCTTC.

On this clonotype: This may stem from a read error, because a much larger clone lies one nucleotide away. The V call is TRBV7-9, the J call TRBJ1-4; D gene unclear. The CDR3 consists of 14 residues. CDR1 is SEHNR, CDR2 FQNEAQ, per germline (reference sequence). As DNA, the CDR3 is TGTGCCAGCAGCCTGAGACCGAGAAATGAAGAACTGTTTTTT. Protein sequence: CASSLRPRNEELFF.